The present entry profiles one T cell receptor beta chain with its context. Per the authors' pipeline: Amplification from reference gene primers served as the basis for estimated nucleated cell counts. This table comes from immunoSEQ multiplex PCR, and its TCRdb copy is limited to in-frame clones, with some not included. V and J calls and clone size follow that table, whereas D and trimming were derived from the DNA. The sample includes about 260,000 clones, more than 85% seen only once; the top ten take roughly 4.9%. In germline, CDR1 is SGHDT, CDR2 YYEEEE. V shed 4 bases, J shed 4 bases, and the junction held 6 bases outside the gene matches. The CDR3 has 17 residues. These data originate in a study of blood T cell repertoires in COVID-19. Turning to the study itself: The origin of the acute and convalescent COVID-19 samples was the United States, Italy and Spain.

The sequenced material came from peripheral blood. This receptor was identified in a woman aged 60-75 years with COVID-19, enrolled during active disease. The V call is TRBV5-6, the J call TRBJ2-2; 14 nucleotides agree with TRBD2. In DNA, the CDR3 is TGTGCCAGCAGCATCGGGACTAGCGGGAGTGTCACCGGGGAGCTGTTTTTT. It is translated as CASSIGTSGSVTGELFF.